Below are 6 T cell receptor beta chains sequenced from a single sample in a study of blood T cell repertoires in COVID-19. Measured with immunoSEQ multiplex PCR; TCRdb has only the in-frame clones, and not every one. The data hold over 90,000 clones, with over 75% observed a single time. Sequencing was carried out using peripheral blood. The receptors were gathered from a man at least 80 years old with active or convalescent COVID-19.

The chain uses TRBV30 and TRBJ1-1, with 7 nucleotides matching TRBD1. Germline V gene sequence: CDR1 GTSNPN, CDR2 SVGIG (reference sequence). The CDR3 runs 14 residues. Germline trimming cut 4 bases from V and 1 base from J; bases unmatched to any gene: 6. CDR3 loop: CAWNPGQRNTEAFF. Here the CDR3 DNA reads TGTGCCTGGAATCCGGGACAGAGGAACACTGAAGCTTTCTTT.

This clone has just one count. This sequence joins TRBV30 and TRBJ1-1, with TRBD1 as a possible D gene (5 bases). The CDR3 contains 18 residues. Deletions cut 0 bases from V and 0 bases from J, with 20 bases between. Germline CDR1 GTSNPN, CDR2 SVGIG (reference sequence). CDR3: CAWSVRGDSWIMNTEAFF. Written as DNA, the CDR3 is TGTGCCTGGAGTGTAAGAGGAGACAGTTGGATAATGAACACTGAAGCTTTCTTT.

The chain combines TRBV30 with TRBJ1-2, with a tentative D call TRBD1 (5 bases). Germline values: CDR1 GTSNPN, CDR2 SVGIG (reference sequence). This CDR3 has 13 residues. The V and J ends lost 1 base and 7 bases respectively, with 13 bases between them. This CDR3 is CAWSEGTWPGYTF. The DNA for the CDR3 is TGTGCCTGGAGTGAGGGGACTTGGCCTGGCTACACCTTC.

V usage is TRBV5-1 and J usage is TRBJ2-1; D may be TRBD2 (5 bases). V was cut by 2 bases and J by 4 bases, with 13 bases left in between. The length of the CDR3 is 15 residues. Germline CDR1 and CDR2: SGHRS and YFSETQ. Written as DNA, the CDR3 is TGCGCCAGCAGCTTCAGGAGGCCAACTTACAATGAGCAGTTCTTC. Its protein product is CASSFRRPTYNEQFF. Variable domain in full (rest from reference TRBV5-1 and TRBJ2-1): KAGVTQTPRYLIKTRGQQVTLSCSPISGHRSVSWYQQTPGQGLQFLFEYFSETQRNKGNFPGRFSGRQFSNSRSEMNVSTLELGDSALYLCASSFRRPTYNEQFFGPGTRLTVL.

J is TRBJ2-2 and V is TRBV11-2; D perhaps matches TRBD2 (6 bases). V dropped 1 base and J dropped 0 bases, with 6 bases sitting between them. The CDR3 covers 15 residues. CDR1 is SGHAT, CDR2 FQNNGV, per germline. The CDR3 loop is CASSLAGANTGELFF. The DNA of the CDR3 is TGTGCCAGCAGCTTAGCGGGGGCGAACACCGGGGAGCTGTTTTTT.

This clone was counted only a few times. The CDR3 spells CASSFRTVTGTGELFF. The CDR3 DNA reads TGCGCCAGCAGCTTCCGGACAGTAACGGGGACCGGGGAGCTGTTTTTT. The V gene is TRBV5-1, the J gene TRBJ2-2, with D possibly being TRBD1 (6 bases). V was trimmed by 2 bases and J by 5 bases, leaving 16 bases between them. The CDR3 extends over 16 amino acids. Germline CDR1 SGHRS, CDR2 YFSETQ.